The sequence of this TCR beta chain was determined in a study of cytomegalovirus exposure and HLA in healthy donors. Study background: An early data release held tens of millions of unique TCRs from HLA-typed donors. Study conclusions and caveats: About 87% or about 30% of the time was how often most TCR beta V segments were productive, according to an earlier analysis. Whilst most TCR sequences proved rare, a subset of public TCRs occurred across many donors.

The PCR made use of 60 Vbeta and 13 Jbeta primers. Libraries were prepared by immunoSEQ multiplex PCR; TCRdb keeps only in-frame clonotypes and omits some of them. Found here are 150,000 to 200,000 clones; the top ten clones hold approximately 2.3%. Trimming stripped 1 base from V and 4 bases from J, with 9 bases between. Germline V gene data show CDR1 as SGHNT and CDR2 as YYREEE (reference sequence). The CDR3 runs to 14 residues. Of note for this clone: Its antigen is not identified.

The sequenced sample consisted of PBMCs. This chain links TRBV5-4 with TRBJ1-3, with a weak D call TRBD1 (6 bases). The source of this sequence is a man between 25 and 39 years old in good health and CMV-seronegative. CDR3 amino acids: CASSLQGNGNTIYF. As DNA, the CDR3 is TGTGCCAGCAGCTTGCAGGGGAACGGAAACACCATATATTTT.